This T cell receptor beta chain came from a study of blood T cell repertoires in COVID-19. For the study at large: Samples taken during acute and convalescent COVID-19 were collected in the United States, Italy and Spain. T cells, B-cell-depleted T cells, or PBMCs provided the cDNA or gDNA that served as material.

Per germline, CDR1 SGHTA and CDR2 FQGTGA. The CDR3 runs to 17 residues. With 2 bases clipped from V and 6 bases from J, the junction kept 13 bases outside the gene matches. As originally analysed: Reference gene primer amplification gave nucleated cell count estimates. Profiling relied on immunoSEQ multiplex PCR, and the TCRdb table lists in-frame clones only, not all of them. V and J calls and clone size are as listed in that table; D and trimming were resolved from the DNA. The sample carries around 100,000 clones, roughly 90% recorded once. The chain has TRBV7-3 and TRBJ2-7; 10 bases are a match to TRBD2. The source is a man between 60 and 75 years old with acute or convalescent COVID-19. Sequenced: peripheral blood. For the CDR3, the DNA is TGTGCCAGCAGCTTATTGGGTCAGCGGGAGGGCTGGTCCGAGCAGTACGTC. Amino acids: CASSLLGQREGWSEQYV.